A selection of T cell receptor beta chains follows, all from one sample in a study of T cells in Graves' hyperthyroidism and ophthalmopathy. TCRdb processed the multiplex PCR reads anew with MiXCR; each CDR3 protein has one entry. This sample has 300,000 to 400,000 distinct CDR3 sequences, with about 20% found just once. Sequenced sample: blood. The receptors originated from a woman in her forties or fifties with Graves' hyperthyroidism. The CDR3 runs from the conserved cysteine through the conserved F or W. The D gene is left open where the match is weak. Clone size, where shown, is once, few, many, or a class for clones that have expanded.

DNA: TGTGCCAGCAGACAGGGAACCTACGAGCAGTACTTC
CDR3: CASRQGTYEQYF
D: .
size: many
J: TRBJ2-7
V: TRBV6-1

DNA: TGTGCCAGCAGCGCCTACAAGAACACCGGGGAGCTGTTTTTT
CDR3: CASSAYKNTGELFF
D: .
size: .
J: TRBJ2-2
V: TRBV7-2

DNA: TGTGCCAGCAGCTTAAGGTTGGACACCAATCAGCCCCAGCATTTT
CDR3: CASSLRLDTNQPQHF
D: .
size: .
J: TRBJ1-5
V: TRBV7-8

DNA: TGTGCCAGCAGCTACCCAGCCGGGACAGGCTATGGCTACACCTTC
CDR3: CASSYPAGTGYGYTF
D: TRBD1
size: .
J: TRBJ1-2
V: TRBV11-2

DNA: TGTGCCACCAGCAGAGATGGGAGAACGCGAAGTACAGAGGTAAATGAGCAGTTCTTC
CDR3: CATSRDGRTRSTEVNEQFF
D: .
size: .
J: TRBJ2-1
V: TRBV15

DNA: TGCGCCAGCAGCCAAGATGTCGTCCAGCCGGAAGAGACCCAGTACTTC
CDR3: CASSQDVVQPEETQYF
D: .
size: .
J: TRBJ2-5
V: TRBV4-1

DNA: TGCGCCAGCAGCCAAGATGAGGGACTAGCGGCAGATACGCAGTATTTT
CDR3: CASSQDEGLAADTQYF
D: TRBD2
size: .
J: TRBJ2-3
V: TRBV4-1

DNA: TGTGCCAGCAGTTCCCTCGCTAGCGGGACAACTCGGGAGCAGTACTTC
CDR3: CASSSLASGTTREQYF
D: TRBD2
size: once
J: TRBJ2-7
V: TRBV27

DNA: TGTGCCAGCAGCGGAGGGCGGTTGAACACTGAAGCTTTCTTT
CDR3: CASSGGRLNTEAFF
D: .
size: many
J: TRBJ1-1
V: TRBV5-6

DNA: TGCAGTGCTAGGCTAACAGCCGATGAGCAGTTCTTC
CDR3: CSARLTADEQFF
D: .
size: few
J: TRBJ2-1
V: TRBV20-1

DNA: TGTGCCAGCAGTTTGGGAACAGGGATGGGAGCTTTCTTT
CDR3: CASSLGTGMGAFF
D: .
size: .
J: TRBJ1-1
V: TRBV12-3/TRBV12-4